Below are 23 T cell receptor beta chains sequenced from a single sample in a study of blood T cells in healthy people across ages. With a J-beta primer mix and a sample-barcoded 5' primer, a second PCR ran about 7 to 12 cycles. TCRdb passed the 5' RACE reads through MiXCR, listing each CDR3 protein once. The table has about 1.8 million distinct CDR3 sequences, just under 50% seen once. The sample taken for sequencing was blood. These receptors were collected from a woman between 40 and 50 years old in good health.

This chain uses TRBV6-5 with TRBJ2-5; TRBD1 matches at 7 bases. Per germline, CDR1 MNHEY and CDR2 SVGAGI. V lost 2 bases to trimming and J lost 11 bases; unmatched junction nucleotides: 17. The CDR3 is 16 residues long. CDR3 residues: CASSYDTDRVVDEQYF. CDR3 coding DNA: TGTGCCAGCAGTTACGATACTGACAGGGTGGTCGATGAGCAGTACTTC.

This clonotype was recorded a few times. The chain carries TRBV25-1 and TRBJ1-2, with D hard to call. CDR3 size: 13 residues. Trimming removed 4 bases from V and 4 bases from J, with 10 bases in between. Germline V gene sequence: CDR1 MGHDK, CDR2 SYGVNS. The CDR3 DNA reads TGTGCCAGCAGTGTAGTCTATGGCTATGGCTACACCTTC. Protein sequence: CASSVVYGYGYTF.

This chain links TRBV12-3 or TRBV12-4 with TRBJ2-5; 10 nucleotides match TRBD2. The CDR3 contains 17 residues. The V segment lost 7 bases and the J segment 1 base; nucleotides outside the gene matches: 12. The CDR3 DNA is TGTGCCAGCAACCGGGGGGTAGCGGGGGGTCTCCAAGAGACCCAGTACTTC. Protein: CASNRGVAGGLQETQYF.

This clonotype appeared a few times. The genes are TRBV20-1 and TRBJ2-6, with D perhaps TRBD1 (6 bases). Between the trimmed V and J ends, which lost 5 bases and 4 bases, there was a span of 12 bases. Looked up from germline, CDR1 is DFQATT and CDR2 is SNEGSKA (reference sequence). The CDR3 runs to 14 residues. CDR3 region: CSAFTGYGANVLTF. DNA for the CDR3: TGCAGTGCTTTTACAGGGTACGGGGCCAACGTCCTGACTTTC.

The V and J genes are TRBV20-1 and TRBJ2-7; no clear D. From germline, CDR1 is DFQATT and CDR2 SNEGSKA (reference sequence). The CDR3 is 12 residues long. Between the trimmed V and J ends, which lost 5 bases and 7 bases, there was a span of 15 bases. This CDR3 is CSASTPPGEQYF. CDR3 nucleotides: TGCAGTGCTTCAACCCCCCCCGGGGAGCAGTACTTC.

The chain combines TRBV7-2 with TRBJ1-5, with TRBD1 identical over 10 bases. Germline V gene data show CDR1 as SGHTA and CDR2 as FQGNSA. V shed 4 bases and J 4 bases; nucleotides not matched to a gene: 7. CDR3 length: 16 amino acids. Here the CDR3 DNA reads TGTGCCAGCAGCTCGCTGGACAGGGGGAGAAATCAGCCCCAGCATTTT. Its protein product is CASSSLDRGRNQPQHF.

The chain couples TRBV20-1 to TRBJ2-1; 10 bases line up with TRBD2. Trimming took 3 bases from V and 2 from J; bases not matched to a gene: 4. This CDR3 has 15 amino acids. CDR1 is DFQATT and CDR2 is SNEGSKA in the germline V gene (reference sequence). The DNA of the CDR3 is TGCAGTGCTAGGTCCGGGACTAGCGCCTACAATGAGCAGTTCTTC. Residues: CSARSGTSAYNEQFF.

The chain couples TRBV19 to TRBJ2-1; D gene unclear. This CDR3 comprises 15 residues. Trimming took off 5 bases at V and 2 bases at J, with 13 bases between the two ends. The V gene's germline CDR1 is LNHDA and CDR2 SQIVND (reference sequence). The CDR3 is CASSLDITAYNEQFF. The CDR3 coding sequence is TGTGCCAGTAGTCTCGACATTACTGCCTACAATGAGCAGTTCTTC.

This clonotype was observed once. This sequence joins TRBV3-1 and TRBJ1-2, with D hard to call. V lost 6 bases and J lost 4, with 15 bases in between. The CDR3 is made up of 14 amino acids. CDR1 is LGHDT, CDR2 YNNKEL, per germline (reference sequence). CDR3 loop: CASSPAGQIYGYTF. The CDR3 DNA sequence: TGTGCCAGCAGTCCAGCGGGTCAGATCTATGGCTACACCTTC.

The chain employs TRBV20-1 and TRBJ2-5; weak D call: TRBD2 (6 bases). Trimming pared 0 bases from V and 5 bases from J, leaving 10 bases between. CDR3 length equals 13 residues. Germline CDR1 and CDR2: DFQATT and SNEGSKA (reference sequence). The CDR3: CSAREAGTETQYF. CDR3 coding DNA: TGCAGTGCTAGAGAGGCGGGGACGGAGACCCAGTACTTC.

This chain uses TRBV4-3 with TRBJ2-7, with unresolved D. The germline CDR1 and CDR2 sequences are LGHNA and YSLEER. The CDR3 consists of 13 residues. Trimming took 0 bases from V and 5 from J, leaving 8 bases between them. The CDR3 bases are TGCGCCAGCAGCCAAGAGGTTCGCCACGAGCAGTACTTC. Translation gives CASSQEVRHEQYF.

The chain couples TRBV29-1 to TRBJ1-2; no definite D call. Germline lookup yields CDR1 SQVTM and CDR2 ANQGSEA. V shed 4 bases and J shed 8 bases, with 8 bases lying between them. The CDR3 loop spans 10 amino acids. The DNA for the CDR3 is TGCAGCGTTGCGGACGGCGGCTACACCTTC. Protein sequence: CSVADGGYTF.

This chain links TRBV20-1 with TRBJ1-2, with D unclear. The CDR3 loop spans 15 amino acids. With 0 bases removed from V and 0 bases from J, the gap between germline ends came to 11 bases. The V gene's germline CDR1 is DFQATT and CDR2 SNEGSKA (reference sequence). The CDR3 nucleotides are TGCAGTGCTAGAGATCCTGTTAGTCCTAACTATGGCTACACCTTC. This gives the protein CSARDPVSPNYGYTF.

The J gene is TRBJ1-6, the V gene TRBV20-1, with TRBD1 matching 7 bases. The CDR3 extends over 14 amino acids. The germline gives CDR1 DFQATT, CDR2 SNEGSKA (reference sequence). The J segment lost 7 bases and the V segment lost 5 bases, leaving 8 bases of the junction unmatched. CDR3 in DNA: TGCAGTGCTGAGCGGGACAGCGGCAATTCACCCCTCCACTTT. It encodes CSAERDSGNSPLHF.

The chain combines TRBV5-1 with TRBJ2-1; TRBD2 agrees at 8 bases. Trimming removed 6 bases from V and 6 bases from J; junction bases left unmatched: 5. Germline lookup yields CDR1 SGHRS and CDR2 YFSETQ. CDR3 length: 13 residues. CDR3 coding DNA: TGCGCCAGCAAGTGGACTAGCATCAATGAGCAGTTCTTC. Translated, it gives CASKWTSINEQFF.

There are a few counts of this clonotype. J is TRBJ2-7 and V is TRBV21-1; TRBD1, as called in the table, went unchecked against the DNA. TRBV21-1 is assigned pseudogene status. This CDR3 comprises 15 residues. In DNA form, the CDR3 reads TGTGCCAGCAGCCCGAGATTCGGGACAGACTACGAGCAGTACTTC. It is translated as CASSPRFGTDYEQYF.

This clonotype was detected a few times. The rearrangement links TRBV20-1 to TRBJ1-5; unclear D gene. V lost 0 bases to trimming and J lost 5 bases, with 20 bases between them. Germline CDR1 is DFQATT and CDR2 is SNEGSKA (reference sequence). The CDR3 runs to 17 residues. CDR3 sequence reads: CSARDQEPITPYQPQHF. CDR3 in DNA: TGCAGTGCTAGAGATCAGGAGCCCATTACCCCCTATCAGCCCCAGCATTTT.

This clonotype was detected once. The chain combines TRBV4-3 with TRBJ2-1; TRBD1 matches 8 bases. Germline CDR1 is LGHNA and CDR2 is YSLEER. The trim removed 1 base at V and 0 bases at J, leaving 8 bases unmatched. The length of the CDR3 is 18 residues. The CDR3 DNA reads TGCGCCAGCAGCCAAGTCCTTTCCGGGACAGGCTCCTACAATGAGCAGTTCTTC. Protein product: CASSQVLSGTGSYNEQFF.

This sequence joins TRBV12-3 or TRBV12-4 and TRBJ2-2; a weak D match, TRBD1 (6 bases). CDR3 length: 13 amino acids. The V gene lost 10 bases and the J gene lost 2 bases, with 11 bases spanning the gap. The CDR3 is CAISRGNTGELFF. The CDR3 nucleotides are TGTGCCATCTCCAGGGGTAACACCGGGGAGCTGTTTTTT.

J is TRBJ1-5 and V is TRBV28; D is unresolved. The CDR3 loop spans 12 amino acids. Germline V gene sequence: CDR1 MDHEN, CDR2 SYDVKM. The germline V and J ends were trimmed by 7 bases and 4 bases, with 8 bases remaining between them. CDR3 amino acids: CASKAENQPQHF. CDR3 DNA: TGTGCCAGCAAGGCCGAGAATCAGCCCCAGCATTTT.

The J gene is TRBJ1-2, the V gene TRBV20-1, with D tentatively TRBD1 (5 bases). V gave up 6 bases and J gave up 1 base, with 12 bases separating them. CDR1 is DFQATT, CDR2 SNEGSKA, per germline (reference sequence). The CDR3 runs 13 residues. This CDR3 is CSATGTNNYGYTF. In nucleotides, the CDR3 is TGCAGTGCAACCGGGACCAATAACTATGGCTACACCTTC.

The genes are TRBV6-2 or TRBV6-3 and TRBJ2-5; D is possibly TRBD2 (6 bases). The end of the DNA is better explained by TRBJ2-1, so the J call may be wrong. The CDR3 spans 11 residues. CDR1 is MNHEY and CDR2 is SVGEGT in the germline V gene. This chain's CDR3 is CATGNRETQFF. The CDR3, as DNA: TGTGCCACCGGGAACCGGGAGACCCAGTTCTTC.

This clonotype has only a few counts. CDR3 DNA: TGTGCCAGCAGCTTAGAACCTCAGCCCCAGCATTTT. Encoded protein: CASSLEPQPQHF. This chain links TRBV7-2 with TRBJ1-5; D gene uncertain. From germline, CDR1 is SGHTA and CDR2 FQGNSA. CDR3 length: 12 residues. V lost 1 base and J lost 6, with 4 bases in between.